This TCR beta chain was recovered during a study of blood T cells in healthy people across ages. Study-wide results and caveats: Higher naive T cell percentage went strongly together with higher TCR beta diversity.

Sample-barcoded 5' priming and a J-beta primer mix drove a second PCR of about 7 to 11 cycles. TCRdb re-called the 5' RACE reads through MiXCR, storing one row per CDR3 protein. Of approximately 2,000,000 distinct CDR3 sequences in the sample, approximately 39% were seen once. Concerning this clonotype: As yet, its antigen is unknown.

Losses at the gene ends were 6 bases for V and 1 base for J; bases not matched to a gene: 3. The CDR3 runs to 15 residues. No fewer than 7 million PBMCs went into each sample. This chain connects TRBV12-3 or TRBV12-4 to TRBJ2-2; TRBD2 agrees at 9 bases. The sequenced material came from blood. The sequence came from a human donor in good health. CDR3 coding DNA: TGTGCCAGCAGGCTTAGCGGGGGGAACACCGGGGAGCTGTTTTTT. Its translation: CASRLSGGNTGELFF.